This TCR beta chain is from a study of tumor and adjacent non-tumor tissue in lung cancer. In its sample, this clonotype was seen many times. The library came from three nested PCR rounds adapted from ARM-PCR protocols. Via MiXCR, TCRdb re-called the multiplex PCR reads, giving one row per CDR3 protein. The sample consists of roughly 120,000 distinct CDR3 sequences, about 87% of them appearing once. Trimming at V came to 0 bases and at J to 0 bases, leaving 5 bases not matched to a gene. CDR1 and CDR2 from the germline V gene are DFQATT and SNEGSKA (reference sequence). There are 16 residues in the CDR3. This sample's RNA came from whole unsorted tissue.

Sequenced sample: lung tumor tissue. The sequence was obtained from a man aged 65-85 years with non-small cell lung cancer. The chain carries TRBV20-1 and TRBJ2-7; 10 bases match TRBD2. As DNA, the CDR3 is TGCAGTGCTAGAGATAGTAGCGGGGGGATCTCCTACGAGCAGTACTTC. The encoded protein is CSARDSSGGISYEQYF.